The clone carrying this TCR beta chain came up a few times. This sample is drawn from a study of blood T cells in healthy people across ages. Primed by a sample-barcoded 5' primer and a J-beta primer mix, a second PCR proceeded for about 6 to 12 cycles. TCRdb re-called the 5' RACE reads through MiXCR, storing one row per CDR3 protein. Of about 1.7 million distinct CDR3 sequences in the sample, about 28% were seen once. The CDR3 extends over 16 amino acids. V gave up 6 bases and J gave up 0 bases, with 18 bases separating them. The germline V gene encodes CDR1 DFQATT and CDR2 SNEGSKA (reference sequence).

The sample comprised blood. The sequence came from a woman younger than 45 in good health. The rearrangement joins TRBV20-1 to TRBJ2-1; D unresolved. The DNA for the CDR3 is TGCAGTGCCACCACGCCGACTGATAGCTCCTACAATGAGCAGTTCTTC. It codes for CSATTPTDSSYNEQFF.